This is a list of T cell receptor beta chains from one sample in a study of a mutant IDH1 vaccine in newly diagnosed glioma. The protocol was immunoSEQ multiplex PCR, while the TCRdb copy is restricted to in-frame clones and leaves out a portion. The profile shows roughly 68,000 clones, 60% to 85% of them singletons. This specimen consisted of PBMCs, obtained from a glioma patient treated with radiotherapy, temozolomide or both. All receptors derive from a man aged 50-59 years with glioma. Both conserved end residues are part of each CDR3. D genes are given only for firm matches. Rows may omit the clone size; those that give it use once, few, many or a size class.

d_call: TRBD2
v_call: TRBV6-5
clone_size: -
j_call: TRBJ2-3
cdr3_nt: TGTGCCAGCAGACCTACTAGCGGGGGCACAGATACGCAGTATTTT
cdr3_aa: CASRPTSGGTDTQYF

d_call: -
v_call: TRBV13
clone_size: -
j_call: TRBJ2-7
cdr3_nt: TGTGCCAGCAGCTTAGTGAGGGTGTCCTACGAGCAGTACTTC
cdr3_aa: CASSLVRVSYEQYF

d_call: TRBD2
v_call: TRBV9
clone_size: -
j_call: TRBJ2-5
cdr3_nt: TGTGCCAGCAGCGTAGAAGCGGGGGGCCGGGTCCAGTACTTC
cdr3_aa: CASSVEAGGRVQYF

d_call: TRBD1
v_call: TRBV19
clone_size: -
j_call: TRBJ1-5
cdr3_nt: TGTGCCAGTAGTATCGGCCGGGACAGGGGGAATCAGCCCCAGCATTTT
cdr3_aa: CASSIGRDRGNQPQHF

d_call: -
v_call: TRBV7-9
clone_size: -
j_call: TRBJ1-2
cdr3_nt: TGTGCCAGCAGCCCAGTGGGACCCTATGGCTACACCTTC
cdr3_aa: CASSPVGPYGYTF

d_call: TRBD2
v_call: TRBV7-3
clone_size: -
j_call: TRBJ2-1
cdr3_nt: TGTGCCAGCAGCTCCACTAGCGGCCCCTACAATGAGCAGTTCTTC
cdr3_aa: CASSSTSGPYNEQFF

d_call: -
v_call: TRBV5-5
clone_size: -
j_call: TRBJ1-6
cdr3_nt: TGTGCCAGCAGCTCGGAAACAGGGTTCGATTCACCCCTCCACTTT
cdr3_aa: CASSSETGFDSPLHF

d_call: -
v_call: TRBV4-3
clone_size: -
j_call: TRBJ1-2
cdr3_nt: TGCGCCAGCAGCCAAGGGACGGCAGACGGCTACACCTTC
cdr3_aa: CASSQGTADGYTF

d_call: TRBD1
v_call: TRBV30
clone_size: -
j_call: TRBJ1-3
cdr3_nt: TGTGCCTGGTCGACAGGGAGCTCTGGAAACACCATATATTTT
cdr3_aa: CAWSTGSSGNTIYF

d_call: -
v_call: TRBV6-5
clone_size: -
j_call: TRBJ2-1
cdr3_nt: TGTGCCAGCAGCCGGGGGGCCTCCTACAATGAGCAGTTCTTC
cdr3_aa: CASSRGASYNEQFF

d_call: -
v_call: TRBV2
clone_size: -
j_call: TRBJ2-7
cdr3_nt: TGTGCCAGCACCGAGGGACACTACGAGCAGTACTTC
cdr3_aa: CASTEGHYEQYF

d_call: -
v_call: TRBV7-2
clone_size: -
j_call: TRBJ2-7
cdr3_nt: TGTGCCAGCACCCTAGGTTGGGGGCCCTACGAGCAGTACTTC
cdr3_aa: CASTLGWGPYEQYF

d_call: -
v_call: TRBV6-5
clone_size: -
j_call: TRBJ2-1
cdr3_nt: TGTGCCAGCAGACCGGACAGTTTAAGTGAGCAGTTCTTC
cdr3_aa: CASRPDSLSEQFF

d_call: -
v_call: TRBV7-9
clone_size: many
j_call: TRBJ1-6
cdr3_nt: TGTGCCAGCAGCTTAGAGGTGAGGACAGCACCCCTCCACTTT
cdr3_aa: CASSLEVRTAPLHF